The 32 T cell receptor beta chains given below trace back to one sample, sequenced in a study of shared clonotypes between healthy human individuals. Sequencing was performed with immunoSEQ multiplex PCR; in TCRdb, only in-frame clones are kept and a portion is missing. The sample records roughly 2.2 million clones, 92% being singletons. The sample comprised naive CD4+ T cells from PBMCs. Subset in this sample: CD45RA+ positively selected. These receptors were taken from a man younger than 35 in good health. Some clones in this sample may be carry-over from other donors' samples.

The V and J genes are TRBV5-1 and TRBJ2-2; D is tentatively TRBD1 or TRBD2 (6 bases each). V lost 5 bases and J 3 bases, leaving 17 bases between the germline ends. The CDR3 loop spans 16 amino acids. CDR1 is SGHRS and CDR2 is YFSETQ in the germline V gene. This chain's CDR3 is CASRYLGGADTGELFF. The CDR3, as DNA: TGCGCCAGCAGGTATCTGGGGGGCGCGGACACCGGGGAGCTGTTTTTT.

The chain employs TRBV27 and TRBJ2-7; TRBD2 agrees at 10 bases. Trimming at V came to 5 bases and at J to 4 bases, leaving 14 bases not matched to a gene. The CDR3 loop spans 17 amino acids. CDR1 MNHEY and CDR2 SMNVEV come from the germline V gene (reference sequence). CDR3 bases: TGTGCCAGCAGTGAGTTAAAACCGGGACTAGCGAGGTACGAGCAGTACTTC. As protein: CASSELKPGLARYEQYF.

The chain joins TRBV6-5 to TRBJ2-1, with 9 bases fitting TRBD1. Germline trimming cut 6 bases from V and 13 bases from J; bases unmatched to any gene: 7. This CDR3 comprises 12 residues. Germline CDR1 and CDR2: MNHEY and SVGAGI. The CDR3 nucleotides read TGTGCCAGCAGGCCGAACAGGGGGCGACAGTTCTTC. Protein sequence: CASRPNRGRQFF.

Here the CDR3 reads CASSLVGLAGVAKNIQYF. In nucleotides, the CDR3 is TGTGCCAGCAGCTTAGTTGGACTAGCGGGAGTGGCCAAAAACATTCAGTACTTC. The chain recombines TRBV7-2 with TRBJ2-4, with TRBD2 matching 13 bases. The CDR3 spans 18 residues. The germline V gene has CDR1 SGHTA and CDR2 FQGNSA. V shed 1 base, J shed 1 base, and the junction held 4 bases outside the gene matches.

The chain joins TRBV7-9 to TRBJ2-7; 10 nucleotides match TRBD2. The germline gives CDR1 SEHNR, CDR2 FQNEAQ (reference sequence). The CDR3 contains 15 residues. J gave up 3 bases and V 1 base, and 3 bases lay outside the gene matches. CDR3 DNA sequence: TGTGCCAGCAGCTTAGGGCCTAGCGGGGGCTACGAGCAGTACTTC. Protein product: CASSLGPSGGYEQYF.

The genes are TRBV28 and TRBJ2-1; D unclear. This CDR3 region has 13 residues. The germline gives CDR1 MDHEN, CDR2 SYDVKM. Between the trimmed V and J ends, which lost 1 base and 6 bases, there was a span of 7 bases. DNA for the CDR3: TGTGCCAGCAGTTTATTGGCAGGCAATGAGCAGTTCTTC. Protein: CASSLLAGNEQFF.

This chain uses TRBV6-5 with TRBJ1-4, with D perhaps matching TRBD1 (5 bases). Trimming stripped 0 bases from V and 5 bases from J, with 7 bases between. Germline V CDR1 and CDR2: MNHEY, SVGAGI. The CDR3 length is 14 residues. CDR3 sequence: CASSYSGQNEKLFF. CDR3 sequence (DNA): TGTGCCAGCAGTTACTCGGGGCAAAATGAAAAACTGTTTTTT.

This sequence joins TRBV29-1 and TRBJ2-1; 8 bases map to TRBD2. The CDR3 loop spans 14 amino acids. Germline trimming cut 4 bases from V and 9 bases from J; bases unmatched to any gene: 11. Germline CDR1 reads SQVTM; CDR2 reads ANQGSEA. The CDR3 nucleotides are TGCAGCGTTGGTGGGCTAGCGGGCATCAGTGAGCAGTTCTTC. Amino acids: CSVGGLAGISEQFF.

This chain uses TRBV28 with TRBJ1-3, with TRBD1 as a possible D gene (5 bases). The CDR3 is made up of 16 amino acids. Between the trimmed V and J ends, which lost 6 bases and 3 bases, there was a span of 18 bases. Germline V gene sequence: CDR1 MDHEN, CDR2 SYDVKM. The CDR3 reads CASSLATVGLGNTIYF. DNA for the CDR3: TGTGCCAGCAGCCTAGCGACCGTGGGACTTGGAAACACCATATATTTT.

V usage is TRBV5-1 and J usage is TRBJ2-7; TRBD1 matches 9 bases. This CDR3 spans 13 amino acids. Unmatched junction bases numbered 6, after V lost 6 bases and J lost 5 bases. Germline lookup yields CDR1 SGHRS and CDR2 YFSETQ. DNA for the CDR3: TGCGCCAGCACCAGGGGGACAGGGAACGAGCAGTACTTC. Translated, it gives CASTRGTGNEQYF.

Comments on this clone: Additional DNA sequences in this sample encode the identical CDR3. The chain combines TRBV2 with TRBJ1-1, with a tentative D call TRBD1 (5 bases). This CDR3 spans 14 amino acids. V lost 5 bases to trimming and J lost 1 base, with 11 bases between them. In germline, CDR1 is SNHLY, CDR2 FYNNEI. The CDR3 region is CASSPTGENTEAFF. The CDR3 nucleotides read TGTGCCAGCAGTCCTACAGGAGAGAACACTGAAGCTTTCTTT.

The chain couples TRBV11-2 to TRBJ2-5; D uncertain. The length of the CDR3 is 15 residues. With 6 bases removed from V and 1 base from J, the gap between germline ends came to 15 bases. Germline V gives CDR1 SGHAT, CDR2 FQNNGV. CDR3 amino acids: CASRKRILPQETQYF. In DNA form, the CDR3 reads TGTGCCAGCAGAAAAAGGATACTTCCCCAAGAGACCCAGTACTTC.

This clone appeared once. The genes are TRBV21-1 and TRBJ2-7. TRBV21-1 is labeled a pseudogene. This CDR3 comprises 16 residues. This chain's CDR3 is CASSLVRDWPRDEQYF. The CDR3 nucleotides are TGTGCCAGCAGTTTAGTTAGAGATTGGCCAAGAGACGAGCAGTACTTC.

This rearrangement joins TRBV28 to TRBJ1-2, with no clear D. Germline CDR1 is MDHEN and CDR2 is SYDVKM. V lost 3 bases and J 0 bases, leaving 11 bases between the germline ends. The CDR3 has 15 residues. CDR3: CASSFPRSANYGYTF. CDR3 coding DNA: TGTGCCAGCAGTTTTCCCAGAAGCGCTAACTATGGCTACACCTTC.

The chain recombines TRBV11-3 with TRBJ2-7; D gene ambiguous. V dropped 3 bases and J dropped 7 bases, with 13 bases sitting between them. CDR1 is SGHNT and CDR2 is YENEEA in the germline V gene. The CDR3 is 13 residues long. The CDR3 DNA reads as TGTGCCAGCAGCTTGCATCCCACTGGGGAGCAGTACTTC. Protein: CASSLHPTGEQYF.

Remarks on this clone: At the DNA level, this CDR3 is encoded by other sequences in the same sample as well. The J gene is TRBJ2-3, the V gene TRBV25-1; the D is unclear. Germline CDR1 reads MGHDK; CDR2 reads SYGVNS. Trimming left V 1 base short and J 0 bases short, with 2 bases between. CDR3 length equals 13 residues. The CDR3 spells CASSESSTDTQYF. Here the CDR3 DNA reads TGTGCCAGCAGTGAATCCAGCACAGATACGCAGTATTTT.

This chain uses TRBV29-1 with TRBJ2-5; D is unclear. The length of the CDR3 is 13 residues. CDR1 is SQVTM and CDR2 is ANQGSEA in the germline V gene. Trimming stripped 7 bases from V and 5 bases from J, with 17 bases between. CDR3 protein: CSARRSWWETQYF. In DNA, the CDR3 is TGCAGCGCACGACGTTCCTGGTGGGAGACCCAGTACTTC.

This chain joins TRBV5-4 and TRBJ2-3; D is unclear. Germline V gives CDR1 SGHNT, CDR2 YYREEE (reference sequence). The CDR3 has 18 amino acids. V lost 0 bases and J 0 bases, leaving 17 bases between the germline ends. The CDR3 protein is CASSLAGGVYRSTDTQYF. The CDR3 region has the DNA TGTGCCAGCAGCTTGGCCGGTGGGGTTTATAGAAGCACAGATACGCAGTATTTT.

A note on this clone: Other nucleotide sequences in the sample specify the same CDR3. The chain combines TRBV5-1 with TRBJ2-7; 7 bases align to TRBD1. CDR3 length: 14 residues. V shed 2 bases, J shed 0 bases, and the junction held 2 bases outside the gene matches. Germline V lookup: CDR1 SGHRS, CDR2 YFSETQ. The CDR3 nucleotides read TGCGCCAGCAGCTTAAGACAGGGCTCCTACGAGCAGTACTTC. Protein: CASSLRQGSYEQYF.

Concerning this clone: In the same sample, other DNA sequences code for this CDR3. This chain uses TRBV15 with TRBJ2-7; D call uncertain. The ends were cut back, 1 base at V and 3 bases at J, with 10 bases in the middle. The CDR3 has 14 residues. Germline CDR1 is LNHNV and CDR2 is YYDKDF (reference sequence). CDR3 sequence: CATSRGGLGYEQYF. The DNA for the CDR3 is TGTGCCACCAGCAGAGGGGGATTAGGCTACGAGCAGTACTTC.

This rearrangement joins TRBV6-5 to TRBJ2-1; 7 bases match TRBD1. V gave up 2 bases and J gave up 5 bases; unmatched junction bases: 6. Germline V CDR1 and CDR2: MNHEY, SVGAGI. The CDR3 runs to 15 residues. The CDR3 loop reads CASSYRATGNNEQFF. CDR3 DNA: TGTGCCAGCAGTTACCGGGCGACAGGGAACAATGAGCAGTTCTTC.

V and J are TRBV4-1 and TRBJ2-7; 8 positions match TRBD2. The CDR3 sequence is 15 residues long. The germline V gene encodes CDR1 MGHRA and CDR2 YSYEKL. V dropped 4 bases and J dropped 3; count of bases not matched to a gene: 8. Here the CDR3 DNA reads TGCGCCAGCAGCCCCGGATCTAGCGGGTACTACGAGCAGTACTTC. Protein: CASSPGSSGYYEQYF.

The chain employs TRBV10-3 and TRBJ2-2; TRBD1 aligns across 7 bases. V shed 6 bases, J shed 0 bases, and the junction held 1 base outside the gene matches. Germline CDR1 and CDR2: ENHRY and SYGVKD. The length of the CDR3 is 14 residues. DNA of the CDR3: TGTGCCATCAGAGGGGGCCCGAACACCGGGGAGCTGTTTTTT. Amino acid sequence: CAIRGGPNTGELFF.

The chain employs TRBV28 and TRBJ2-7, with 7 nucleotides matching TRBD1. The length of the CDR3 is 16 residues. J gave up 1 base and V 2 bases, and 8 bases lay outside the gene matches. Germline V gene data show CDR1 as MDHEN and CDR2 as SYDVKM. The CDR3 region has the DNA TGTGCCAGCAGTTTAAAGACGGACAGGTGGTCCTACGAGCAGTACTTC. This gives the protein CASSLKTDRWSYEQYF.

The chain uses TRBV5-1 and TRBJ2-2; D is perhaps TRBD1 (5 bases). The V gene's germline CDR1 is SGHRS and CDR2 YFSETQ. Trimming removed 3 bases at V and 7 bases at J, with 10 bases between. The CDR3 length is 13 residues. Here the CDR3 reads CASSSLGHGELFF. Here the CDR3 DNA reads TGCGCCAGCAGCTCTCTGGGGCACGGGGAGCTGTTTTTT.

V usage is TRBV11-2 and J usage is TRBJ1-2; TRBD1 agrees at 11 bases. The CDR3 length is 15 residues. The V gene end was trimmed by 4 bases and the J gene end by 8 bases; junction bases not matched to a gene: 9. Germline V gives CDR1 SGHAT, CDR2 FQNNGV. In DNA, the CDR3 is TGTGCCAGCAGCTCGACGGGACAGGGGGTATACGGCTACACCTTC. Translation: CASSSTGQGVYGYTF.

DNA for the CDR3: TGTGCCAGCAGCCGGGCAGATGAGCAGTTCTTC. Its protein is CASSRADEQFF. This rearrangement joins TRBV6-5 to TRBJ2-1; D not resolved. Germline CDR1 reads MNHEY; CDR2 reads SVGAGI. V was pared by 6 bases and J by 8 bases, with 8 bases between. CDR3 length: 11 amino acids.

About this clone itself: Other DNA sequences in this specimen translate into the identical CDR3. The chain carries TRBV30 and TRBJ1-1, with TRBD1 matching over 10 bases. Germline V gene sequence: CDR1 GTSNPN, CDR2 SVGIG (reference sequence). With V trimmed by 5 bases and J by 4 bases, 4 bases remained unmatched. This CDR3 comprises 13 residues. Here the CDR3 DNA reads TGTGCCTGGTCGGACAGGGGGGGCACTGAAGCTTTCTTT. This gives the protein CAWSDRGGTEAFF. Looking up the rest from reference TRBV30 and TRBJ1-1 gives the full variable domain: SQTIHQWPATLVQPVGSPLSLECTVEGTSNPNLYWYRQAAGRGLQLLFYSVGIGQISSEVPQNLSASRPQDRQFILSSKKLLLSDSGFYLCAWSDRGGTEAFFGQGTRLTVV.

V gene TRBV2 combines with J gene TRBJ2-2; tentatively, D is TRBD1 or TRBD2 (5 bases each). Germline V gene sequence: CDR1 SNHLY, CDR2 FYNNEI. Trimming pared 11 bases from V and 6 bases from J, leaving 19 bases between. This CDR3 contains 14 residues. In DNA, the CDR3 is TGTGCCGGAAAGAGTTGGGGGATTGCCGGGGAGCTGTTTTTT. Its protein is CAGKSWGIAGELFF.

V and J are TRBV19 and TRBJ2-4; weak D call: TRBD2 (5 bases). The CDR3 contains 15 residues. Trimming stripped 6 bases from V and 1 base from J, with 13 bases between. In germline, CDR1 is LNHDA, CDR2 SQIVND (reference sequence). The CDR3 reads CASSLRAKAKNIQYF. The CDR3 nucleotides are TGTGCCAGTAGCTTGCGGGCAAAGGCCAAAAACATTCAGTACTTC.

The chain employs TRBV11-3 and TRBJ2-1, with 8 bases lining up with TRBD2. The germline CDR1 and CDR2 sequences are SGHNT and YENEEA. The CDR3 extends over 14 amino acids. Losses at the gene ends were 5 bases for V and 9 bases for J; bases not matched to a gene: 9. The CDR3 nucleotides read TGTGCCAGCAGCCGCCGGGAGGGCCGGAGTGAGCAGTTCTTC. Amino acid sequence: CASSRREGRSEQFF.

This chain joins TRBV28 and TRBJ1-4, with 10 positions matching TRBD1. CDR3 length: 14 amino acids. Germline assignment: CDR1 MDHEN and CDR2 SYDVKM. Losses at the gene ends were 7 bases for V and 6 bases for J; bases not matched to a gene: 5. The CDR3 nucleotides read TGTGCCAGCACTACCGGGACAGGGGATGAAAAACTGTTTTTT. The encoded protein is CASTTGTGDEKLFF.